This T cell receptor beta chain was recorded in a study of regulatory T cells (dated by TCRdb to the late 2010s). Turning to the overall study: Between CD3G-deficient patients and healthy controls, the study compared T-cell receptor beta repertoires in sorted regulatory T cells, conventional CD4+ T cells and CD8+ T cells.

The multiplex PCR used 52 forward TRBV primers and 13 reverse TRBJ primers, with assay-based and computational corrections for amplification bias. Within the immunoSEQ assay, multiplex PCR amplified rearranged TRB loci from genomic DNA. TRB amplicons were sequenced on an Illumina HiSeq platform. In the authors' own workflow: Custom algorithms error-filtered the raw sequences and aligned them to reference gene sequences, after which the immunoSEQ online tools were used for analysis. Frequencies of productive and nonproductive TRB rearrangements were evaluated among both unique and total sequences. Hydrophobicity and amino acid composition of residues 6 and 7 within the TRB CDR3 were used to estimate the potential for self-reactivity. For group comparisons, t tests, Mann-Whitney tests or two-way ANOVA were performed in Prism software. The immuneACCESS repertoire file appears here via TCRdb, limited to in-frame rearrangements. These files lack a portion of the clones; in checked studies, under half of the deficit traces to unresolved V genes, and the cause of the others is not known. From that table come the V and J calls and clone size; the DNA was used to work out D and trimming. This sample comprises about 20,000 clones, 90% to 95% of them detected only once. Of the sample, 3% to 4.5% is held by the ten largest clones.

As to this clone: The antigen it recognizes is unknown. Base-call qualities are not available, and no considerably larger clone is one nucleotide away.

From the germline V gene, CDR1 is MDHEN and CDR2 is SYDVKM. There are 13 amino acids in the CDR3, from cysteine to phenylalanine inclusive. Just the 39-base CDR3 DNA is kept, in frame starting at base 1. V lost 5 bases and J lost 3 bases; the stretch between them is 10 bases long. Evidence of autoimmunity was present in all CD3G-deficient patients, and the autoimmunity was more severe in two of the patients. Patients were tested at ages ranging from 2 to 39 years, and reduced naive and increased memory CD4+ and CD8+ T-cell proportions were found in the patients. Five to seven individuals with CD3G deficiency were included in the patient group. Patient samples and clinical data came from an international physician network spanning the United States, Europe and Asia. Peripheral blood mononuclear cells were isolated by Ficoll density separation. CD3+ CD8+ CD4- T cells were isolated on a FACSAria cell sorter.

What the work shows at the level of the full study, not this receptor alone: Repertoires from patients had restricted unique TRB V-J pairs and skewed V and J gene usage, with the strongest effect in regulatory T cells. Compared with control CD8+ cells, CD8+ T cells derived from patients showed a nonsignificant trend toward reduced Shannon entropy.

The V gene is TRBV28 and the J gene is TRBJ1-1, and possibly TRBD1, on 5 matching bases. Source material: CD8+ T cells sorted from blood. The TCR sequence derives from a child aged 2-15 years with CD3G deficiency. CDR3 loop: CASSPQGDTEAFF. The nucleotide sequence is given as TGTGCCAGCAGTCCCCAGGGTGACACTGAAGCTTTCTTT.